These 21 T cell receptor beta chains were all obtained from the same sample, sequenced in a study of blood T cell repertoires in COVID-19. Clones were sequenced by immunoSEQ multiplex PCR, and TCRdb holds only the in-frame ones, with some missing. The table shows tens of thousands of clones, with roughly 82% occurring only once. Sample: peripheral blood. All receptors derive from a man aged 50-59 years with active or convalescent COVID-19.

The chain combines TRBV19 with TRBJ1-5; D may be TRBD1 (5 bases). Trimming cost V 6 bases and J 8 bases, with 20 bases left between them. Germline V gene sequence: CDR1 LNHDA, CDR2 SQIVND (reference sequence). CDR3 size: 15 residues. The CDR3 DNA is TGTGCCAGTAGGCCGGGGGTACAGGTTGTGGAGCCCCAGCATTTT. This codes for CASRPGVQVVEPQHF.

The chain links TRBV7-2 to TRBJ1-6; D not certain. CDR3 length: 16 amino acids. The germline V and J ends were trimmed by 3 bases and 0 bases, with 9 bases remaining between them. Germline CDR1 reads SGHTA; CDR2 reads FQGNSA. DNA of the CDR3: TGTGCCAGCAGCTTGAGCCAAAGCTCCTATAATTCACCCCTCCACTTT. Encoded protein: CASSLSQSSYNSPLHF.

V and J are TRBV20-1 and TRBJ1-2, with D perhaps matching TRBD1 (6 bases). Looked up from germline, CDR1 is DFQATT and CDR2 is SNEGSKA (reference sequence). The CDR3 is 13 amino acids. V was cut by 3 bases and J by 8 bases, with 16 bases left in between. The CDR3: CSASLGTLEGYTF. In nucleotides, the CDR3 is TGCAGTGCTAGTTTGGGGACACTGGAAGGCTACACCTTC.

The V call is TRBV28, the J call TRBJ1-2, with 8 bases matching TRBD1. The germline gives CDR1 MDHEN, CDR2 SYDVKM. The CDR3 contains 15 residues. Trimming took 5 bases from V and 0 from J; bases not matched to a gene: 5. Here the CDR3 reads CASSLRTGPNYGYTF. The CDR3 nucleotides are TGTGCCAGCAGTCTGCGGACAGGGCCTAACTATGGCTACACCTTC.

This chain joins TRBV29-1 and TRBJ2-5; a weak D match, TRBD2 (6 bases). V was clipped by 2 bases and J by 9 bases, with 16 bases between them. The CDR3 spans 13 residues. Germline assignment: CDR1 SQVTM and CDR2 ANQGSEA. CDR3 protein: CSVELLPSGAQYF. For the CDR3, the DNA is TGCAGCGTTGAATTACTACCTTCGGGAGCCCAGTACTTC.

The rearrangement joins TRBV10-1 to TRBJ1-1; TRBD1 might be the D (5 bases). The germline V and J ends were trimmed by 3 bases and 7 bases, with 9 bases remaining between them. Germline V CDR1 and CDR2: WNHNN, SYGVQD (reference sequence). There are 12 residues in the CDR3. As DNA, the CDR3 is TGCGCCAGCAGTGATTCGGGGGTTGAAGCTTTCTTT. Translated, it gives CASSDSGVEAFF.

This clone occurred a few times. The chain uses TRBV24-1 and TRBJ2-2; TRBD2 agrees at 7 bases. V lost 3 bases and J lost 5; bases outside the gene matches: 8. The CDR3 is made up of 16 amino acids. Per germline, CDR1 KGHDR and CDR2 SFDVKD. CDR3 in amino acids: CATSDPKGRGTGELFF. CDR3 nucleotide sequence: TGTGCCACCAGTGATCCAAAGGGGCGGGGGACCGGGGAGCTGTTTTTT.

The chain carries TRBV3-1 (or the pseudogene TRBV3-2) and TRBJ2-3, with D possibly being TRBD1 (5 bases). The germline V gene has CDR1 LGHDT and CDR2 YNNKEL (reference sequence). The CDR3 is made up of 17 amino acids. Trimming pared 0 bases from V and 0 bases from J, leaving 13 bases between. The CDR3 DNA sequence: TGTGCCAGCAGCCAAGATCAAGGGGTCCGGAGCACAGATACGCAGTATTTT. Translating it yields CASSQDQGVRSTDTQYF.

The rearrangement uses TRBV29-1 and TRBJ2-3; possible D gene TRBD2, 7 bases. This CDR3 region has 13 residues. V was pared by 5 bases and J by 4 bases, with 13 bases between. Germline V gene data show CDR1 as SQVTM and CDR2 as ANQGSEA. The CDR3 sequence: CSVSTGRADTQYF. CDR3 coding DNA: TGCAGCGTTTCTACAGGGAGGGCAGATACGCAGTATTTT.

The rearrangement joins TRBV2 to TRBJ2-2; a possible D gene is TRBD2 (6 bases). Germline V gene lookup returns CDR1 SNHLY and CDR2 FYNNEI. The length of the CDR3 is 14 residues. Trimming took 2 bases from V and 5 from J, leaving 9 bases between them. The CDR3 loop is CASSEMGRTGELFF. The CDR3 DNA reads as TGTGCCAGCAGTGAAATGGGGAGGACCGGGGAGCTGTTTTTT.

This clone was seen just once. The chain is built from TRBV7-6 and TRBJ2-2, with 9 nucleotides matching TRBD1. Looked up from germline, CDR1 is SGHVS and CDR2 is FNYEAQ. CDR3 length: 15 amino acids. J lost 5 bases, V lost 4 bases, and 5 bases had no gene match. The CDR3, as DNA: TGTGCCAGCAGCTCTGGGACAGGGACGACCGGGGAGCTGTTTTTT. It encodes CASSSGTGTTGELFF.

The chain has TRBV5-1 and TRBJ2-1, with 7 positions matching TRBD2. Germline CDR1 SGHRS, CDR2 YFSETQ. The trim removed 4 bases at V and 9 bases at J, leaving 7 bases unmatched. This CDR3 spans 13 amino acids. CDR3 protein: CASSLSAGLEQFF. The CDR3 DNA follows: TGCGCCAGCAGCCTGTCAGCGGGGCTTGAGCAGTTCTTC.

The V call is TRBV7-9, the J call TRBJ2-7; 9 bases line up with TRBD2. The germline V gene has CDR1 SEHNR and CDR2 FQNEAQ (reference sequence). This CDR3 spans 17 amino acids. Losses at the gene ends were 1 base for V and 2 bases for J; bases not matched to a gene: 9. Here the CDR3 reads CASSLVLAGGDTYEQYV. The CDR3 DNA follows: TGTGCCAGCAGCTTAGTGCTTGCGGGGGGGGACACCTACGAGCAGTACGTC.

V usage is TRBV5-8 and J usage is TRBJ2-7; TRBD1 is a possible D gene (5 bases). Germline V gives CDR1 SGHTS, CDR2 YDEGEE. Between the trimmed V and J ends, which lost 4 bases and 0 bases, there was a span of 17 bases. This CDR3 spans 16 amino acids. In nucleotides, the CDR3 is TGTGCCAGCAGCCAAAGACAGTTGACGAGCTCCTACGAGCAGTACGTC. This sequence encodes CASSQRQLTSSYEQYV.

The gene calls are TRBV2 and TRBJ1-2; the match to TRBD1 covers 12 bases. The CDR3 spans 15 residues. Germline loops: CDR1 SNHLY, CDR2 FYNNEI. V lost 4 bases to trimming and J lost 5 bases; unmatched junction nucleotides: 5. The CDR3 is CASSGGTGGGYGYTF. Here the CDR3 DNA reads TGTGCCAGCAGTGGTGGGACAGGGGGCGGGTATGGCTACACCTTC.

The rearrangement uses TRBV3-1 (or the pseudogene TRBV3-2) and TRBJ2-1; TRBD2 might be the D (6 bases). Germline V gene data show CDR1 as LGHDT and CDR2 as YNNKEL (reference sequence). This CDR3 comprises 13 residues. Trimming took 0 bases from V and 7 from J, leaving 7 bases between them. The CDR3 DNA follows: TGTGCCAGCAGCCAAGAAGGAGGGAATGAGCAGTTCTTC. Protein sequence: CASSQEGGNEQFF.

The gene calls are TRBV6-5 and TRBJ1-3; D gene unclear. V was shortened by 6 bases and J by 9 bases, with 15 bases between the two germline ends. Germline lookup yields CDR1 MNHEY and CDR2 SVGAGI. The CDR3 is made up of 13 amino acids. The CDR3 loop is CASSSGGGGTIYF. The CDR3 nucleotides are TGTGCCAGCAGCTCTGGAGGTGGAGGCACCATATATTTT.

The chain joins TRBV2 to TRBJ2-7, with 11 nucleotides matching TRBD1. With 5 bases clipped from V and 2 bases from J, the junction kept 5 bases outside the gene matches. CDR1 is SNHLY, CDR2 FYNNEI, per germline. This CDR3 spans 15 amino acids. CDR3 sequence: CASSSGTGGTYEQYF. DNA for the CDR3: TGTGCCAGCAGTTCCGGGACAGGGGGAACCTACGAGCAGTACTTC.

This chain joins TRBV4-1 and TRBJ1-1; the D is unclear. The CDR3 is 15 amino acids. Germline V gene data show CDR1 as MGHRA and CDR2 as YSYEKL. V lost 0 bases and J lost 5, with 13 bases in between. CDR3 region: CASSQDLPGRTEAFF. The CDR3 DNA follows: TGCGCCAGCAGCCAAGATTTGCCGGGGAGAACTGAAGCTTTCTTT.

The chain combines TRBV28 with TRBJ1-3; D may be TRBD1 (5 bases). This CDR3 is built from 14 residues. V lost 8 bases and J lost 2, with 13 bases in between. Per germline, CDR1 MDHEN and CDR2 SYDVKM. DNA of the CDR3: TGTGCCAGCTTAGAGGCCAGGGCTGGAAACACCATATATTTT. Translation gives CASLEARAGNTIYF.

The rearrangement joins TRBV19 to TRBJ1-5; the match to TRBD1 covers 8 bases. Trimming cost V 3 bases and J 0 bases; bases outside gene matches: 7. The CDR3 consists of 17 residues. Germline V gene lookup returns CDR1 LNHDA and CDR2 SQIVND (reference sequence). The CDR3 nucleotides are TGTGCCAGTAGTATCCCCCAGGGGGCGAATAGCAATCAGCCCCAGCATTTT. Protein sequence: CASSIPQGANSNQPQHF.